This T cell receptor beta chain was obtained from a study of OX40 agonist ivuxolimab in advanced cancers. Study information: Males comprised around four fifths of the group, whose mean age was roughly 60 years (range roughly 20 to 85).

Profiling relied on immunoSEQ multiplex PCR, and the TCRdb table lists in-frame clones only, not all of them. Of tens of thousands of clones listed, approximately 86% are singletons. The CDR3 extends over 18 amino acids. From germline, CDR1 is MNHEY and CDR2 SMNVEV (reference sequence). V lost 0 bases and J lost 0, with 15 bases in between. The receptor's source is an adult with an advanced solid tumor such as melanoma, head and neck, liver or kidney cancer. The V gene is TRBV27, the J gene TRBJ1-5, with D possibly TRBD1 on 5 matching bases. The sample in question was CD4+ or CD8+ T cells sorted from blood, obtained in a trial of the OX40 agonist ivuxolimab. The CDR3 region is CASSLSWGGLYSNQPQHF. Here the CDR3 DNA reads TGTGCCAGCAGTTTATCGTGGGGGGGACTTTATAGCAATCAGCCCCAGCATTTT.